Here is one T cell receptor (beta chain) with its context. This same CDR3 is encoded by further DNA sequences in the sample. V was clipped by 2 bases and J by 2 bases, with 7 bases between them. Germline CDR1 GTSNPN, CDR2 SVGIG (reference sequence). The CDR3 is made up of 13 amino acids. The data belong to a study of blood T cell repertoires in COVID-19. Looking at the study overall: Recovered Cohort 3 donors showed two negative PCRs, clearance, or symptom resolution.

Data came from immunoSEQ multiplex PCR; TCRdb stores just in-frame clones and leaves some out. The sample contains some 330,000 clones, 80% to 90% of which appear only once. The sample consisted of PBMCs or T cells enriched from blood (not recorded which). The receptor comes from a man aged 40-50 years in a cohort exposed to, infected with or recovered from COVID-19 (not recorded which). V and J are TRBV30 and TRBJ1-5, with D hard to call. The CDR3 loop reads CAWSRQGNQPQHF. CDR3 nucleotides: TGTGCCTGGAGTAGGCAGGGCAATCAGCCCCAGCATTTT. Drawing the rest from reference TRBV30 and TRBJ1-5, the complete variable domain is SQTIHQWPATLVQPVGSPLSLECTVEGTSNPNLYWYRQAAGRGLQLLFYSVGIGQISSEVPQNLSASRPQDRQFILSSKKLLLSDSGFYLCAWSRQGNQPQHFGDGTRLSIL.